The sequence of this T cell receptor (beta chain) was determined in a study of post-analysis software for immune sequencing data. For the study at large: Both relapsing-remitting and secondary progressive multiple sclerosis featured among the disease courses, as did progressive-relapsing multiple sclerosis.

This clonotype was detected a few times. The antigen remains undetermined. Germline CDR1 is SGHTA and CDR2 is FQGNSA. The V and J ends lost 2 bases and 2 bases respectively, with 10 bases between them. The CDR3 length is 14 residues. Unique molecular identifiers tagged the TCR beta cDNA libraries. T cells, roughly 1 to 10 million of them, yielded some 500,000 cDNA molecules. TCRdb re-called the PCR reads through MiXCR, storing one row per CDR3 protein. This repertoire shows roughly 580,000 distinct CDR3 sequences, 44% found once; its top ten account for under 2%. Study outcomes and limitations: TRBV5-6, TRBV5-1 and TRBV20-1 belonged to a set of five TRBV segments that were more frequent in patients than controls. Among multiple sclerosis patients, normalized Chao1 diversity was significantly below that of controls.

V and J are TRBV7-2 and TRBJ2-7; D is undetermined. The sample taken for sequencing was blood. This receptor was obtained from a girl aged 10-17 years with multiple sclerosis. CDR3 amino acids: CASSLTTTTYEQYF. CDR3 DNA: TGTGCCAGCAGCTTAACGACAACCACCTACGAGCAGTACTTC.